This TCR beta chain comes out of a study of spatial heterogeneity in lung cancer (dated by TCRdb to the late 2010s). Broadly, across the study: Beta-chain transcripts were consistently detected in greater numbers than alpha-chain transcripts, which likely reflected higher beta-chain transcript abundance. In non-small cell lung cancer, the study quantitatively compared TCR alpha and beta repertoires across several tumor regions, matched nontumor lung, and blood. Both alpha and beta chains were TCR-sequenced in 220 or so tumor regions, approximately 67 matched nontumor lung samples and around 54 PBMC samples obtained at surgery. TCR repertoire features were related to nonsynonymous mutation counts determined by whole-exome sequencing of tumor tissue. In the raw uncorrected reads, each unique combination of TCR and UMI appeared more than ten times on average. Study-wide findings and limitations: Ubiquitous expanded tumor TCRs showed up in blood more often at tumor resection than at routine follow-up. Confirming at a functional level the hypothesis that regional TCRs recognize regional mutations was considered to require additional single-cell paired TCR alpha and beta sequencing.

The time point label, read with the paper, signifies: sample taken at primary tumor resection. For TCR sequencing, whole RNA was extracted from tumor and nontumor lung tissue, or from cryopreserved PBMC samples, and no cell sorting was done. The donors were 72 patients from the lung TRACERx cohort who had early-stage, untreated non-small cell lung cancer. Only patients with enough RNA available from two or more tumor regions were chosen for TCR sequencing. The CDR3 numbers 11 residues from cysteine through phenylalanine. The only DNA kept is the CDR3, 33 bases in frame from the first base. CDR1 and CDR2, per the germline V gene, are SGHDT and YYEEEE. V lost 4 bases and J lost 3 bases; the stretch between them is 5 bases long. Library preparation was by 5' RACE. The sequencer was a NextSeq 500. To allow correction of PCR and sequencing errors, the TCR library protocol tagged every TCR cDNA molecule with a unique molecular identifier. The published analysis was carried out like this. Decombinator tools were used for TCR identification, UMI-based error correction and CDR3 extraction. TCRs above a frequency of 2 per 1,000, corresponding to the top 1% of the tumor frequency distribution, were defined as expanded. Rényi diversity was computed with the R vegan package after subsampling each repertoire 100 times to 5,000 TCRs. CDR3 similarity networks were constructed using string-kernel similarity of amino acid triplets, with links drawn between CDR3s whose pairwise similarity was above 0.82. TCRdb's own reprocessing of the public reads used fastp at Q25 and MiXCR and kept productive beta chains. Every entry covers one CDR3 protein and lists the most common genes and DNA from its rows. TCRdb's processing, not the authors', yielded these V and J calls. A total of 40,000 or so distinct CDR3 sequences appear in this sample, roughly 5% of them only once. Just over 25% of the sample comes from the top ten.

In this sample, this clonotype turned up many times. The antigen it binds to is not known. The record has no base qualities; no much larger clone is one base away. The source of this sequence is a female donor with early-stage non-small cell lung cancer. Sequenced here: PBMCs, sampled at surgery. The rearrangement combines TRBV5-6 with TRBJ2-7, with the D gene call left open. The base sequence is TGTGCCAGCAGCGGAAACTACGAGCAGTACTTC. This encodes CASSGNYEQYF.